One TCR beta chain is described in this entry. Its matching antigen is unknown. Profiling relied on immunoSEQ multiplex PCR, and the TCRdb table lists in-frame clones only, not all of them. The sample yields more than 8,000 clones, 89% seen once. The CDR3 loop spans 13 amino acids. CDR1 LNHDA and CDR2 SQIVND come from the germline V gene (reference sequence). Deletions cut 2 bases from V and 7 bases from J, with 9 bases between. This sample was included in a study of somatic mutations in cytotoxic T cells in rheumatoid arthritis. The study, taken as a whole, reports: The authors did not adjust the slight TRBV07 underrepresentation in rheumatoid arthritis patients for multiple comparisons.

The TCR originated in a woman younger than 30 with rheumatoid arthritis. The rearrangement links TRBV19 to TRBJ2-1; D may be TRBD2 (6 bases). The sequencing sample was made of CD4+ T cells sorted from blood. The CDR3, as DNA: TGTGCCAGTAGTATAAAAGGAGGGAATGAGCAGTTCTTC. This gives the protein CASSIKGGNEQFF.